This TCR beta chain is drawn from a study of cytomegalovirus exposure and HLA in healthy donors. The overall study: Roughly 85 million unique TCRs from HLA-typed donors made up an early data release. Study-level findings and limits: Roughly uniform depth of sequencing across donors was assumed in presence/absence analyses. It emerged from a later analysis that several of the most significant clusters appeared to be linked to common viral pathogens. In a later analysis, V- and J-gene trimming of beta chains associated with a DCLRE1C missense variant, replicated independently.

With regard to this clone: Its antigen remains unidentified.

The PCR had 60 Vbeta and 13 Jbeta primers. The assay was immunoSEQ multiplex PCR, and TCRdb's table has in-frame clones only and misses some. This table holds more than 150,000 clones, 82% found once. Germline CDR1 is SGHKS and CDR2 is YYEKEE (reference sequence). This CDR3 is built from 16 residues. The V gene lost 2 bases and the J gene lost 2 bases, with 16 bases spanning the gap. This clonotype was sampled from a man aged 40-55 years in good health and CMV-seronegative. V and J are TRBV5-5 and TRBJ2-5; possible D gene TRBD1, 6 bases. Specimen: PBMCs. The CDR3 sequence: CASSFPAPQGQETQYF. The DNA for the CDR3 is TGTGCCAGCAGCTTCCCGGCACCCCAGGGGCAAGAGACCCAGTACTTC.